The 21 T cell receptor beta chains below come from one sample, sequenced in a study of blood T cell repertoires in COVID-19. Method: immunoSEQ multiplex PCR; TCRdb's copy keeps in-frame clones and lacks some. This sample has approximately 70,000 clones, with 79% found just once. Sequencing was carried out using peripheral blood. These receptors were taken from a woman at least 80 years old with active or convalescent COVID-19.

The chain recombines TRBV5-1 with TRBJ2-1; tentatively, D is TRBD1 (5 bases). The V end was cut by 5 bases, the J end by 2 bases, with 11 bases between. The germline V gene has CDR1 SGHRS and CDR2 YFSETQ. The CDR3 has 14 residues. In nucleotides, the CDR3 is TGCGCCAGCAGTCAGGGCGGCGCCTACAATGAGCAGTTCTTC. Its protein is CASSQGGAYNEQFF. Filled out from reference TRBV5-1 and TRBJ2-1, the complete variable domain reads KAGVTQTPRYLIKTRGQQVTLSCSPISGHRSVSWYQQTPGQGLQFLFEYFSETQRNKGNFPGRFSGRQFSNSRSEMNVSTLELGDSALYLCASSQGGAYNEQFFGPGTRLTVL.

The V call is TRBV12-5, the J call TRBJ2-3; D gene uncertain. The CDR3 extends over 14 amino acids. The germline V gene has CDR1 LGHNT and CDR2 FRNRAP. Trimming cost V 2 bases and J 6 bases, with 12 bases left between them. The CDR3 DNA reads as TGTGCTAGTGGTTTGACCTCCACTGCCGATACGCAGTATTTT. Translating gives CASGLTSTADTQYF.

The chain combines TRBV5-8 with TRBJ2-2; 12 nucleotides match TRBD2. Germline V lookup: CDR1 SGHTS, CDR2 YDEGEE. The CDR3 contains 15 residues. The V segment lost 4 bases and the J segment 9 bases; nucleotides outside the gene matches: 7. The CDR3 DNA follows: TGTGCCAGCAGCGTATGGACTAGCGGGATCCGGGAGCTGTTTTTT. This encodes CASSVWTSGIRELFF.

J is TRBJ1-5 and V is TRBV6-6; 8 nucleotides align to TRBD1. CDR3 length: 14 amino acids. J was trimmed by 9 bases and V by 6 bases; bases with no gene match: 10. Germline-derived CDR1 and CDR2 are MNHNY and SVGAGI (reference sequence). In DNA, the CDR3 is TGTGCCAGCAGCGTACAGGGGGTTCAACGGCCCCAGCATTTT. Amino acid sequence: CASSVQGVQRPQHF.

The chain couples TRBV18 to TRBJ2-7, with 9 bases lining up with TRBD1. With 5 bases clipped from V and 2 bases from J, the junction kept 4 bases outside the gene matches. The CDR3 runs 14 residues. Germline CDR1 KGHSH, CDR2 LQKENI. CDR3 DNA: TGTGCCAGCTCATGGGACAGGGCGGCCTACGAGCAGTACTTC. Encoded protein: CASSWDRAAYEQYF. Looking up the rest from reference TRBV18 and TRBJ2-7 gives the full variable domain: NAGVMQNPRHLVRRRGQEARLRCSPMKGHSHVYWYRQLPEEGLKFMVYLQKENIIDESGMPKERFSAEFPKEGPSILRIQQVVRGDSAAYFCASSWDRAAYEQYFGPGTRLTVT.

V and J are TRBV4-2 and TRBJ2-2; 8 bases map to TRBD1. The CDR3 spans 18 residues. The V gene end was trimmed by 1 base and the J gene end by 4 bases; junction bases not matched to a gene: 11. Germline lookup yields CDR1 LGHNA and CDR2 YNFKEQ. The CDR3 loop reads CASSQVVGRGQVTGELFF. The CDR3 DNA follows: TGTGCCAGCAGCCAAGTGGTCGGCAGGGGGCAGGTCACCGGGGAGCTGTTTTTT.

The DNA of the CDR3 is TGTGCCAGCAGTTTAGACGTCAGGGGGAACTATGGCTACACCTTC. This sequence encodes CASSLDVRGNYGYTF. The genes are TRBV27 and TRBJ1-2; TRBD1 matches at 7 bases. Germline lookup yields CDR1 MNHEY and CDR2 SMNVEV (reference sequence). With 2 bases clipped from V and 2 bases from J, the junction kept 5 bases outside the gene matches. This CDR3 comprises 15 residues.

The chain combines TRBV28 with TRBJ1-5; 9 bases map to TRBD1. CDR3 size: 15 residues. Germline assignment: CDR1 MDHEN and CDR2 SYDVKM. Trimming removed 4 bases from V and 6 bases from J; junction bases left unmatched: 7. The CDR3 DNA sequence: TGTGCCAGCAGTTCGGTACAGGGGGCAGGTCAGCCCCAGCATTTT. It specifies CASSSVQGAGQPQHF.

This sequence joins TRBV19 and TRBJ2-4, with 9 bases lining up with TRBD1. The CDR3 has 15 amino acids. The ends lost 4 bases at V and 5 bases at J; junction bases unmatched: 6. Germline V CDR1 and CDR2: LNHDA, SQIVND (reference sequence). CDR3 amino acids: CASSTTGGGENIQYF. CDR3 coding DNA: TGTGCCAGTAGTACGACAGGGGGTGGGGAAAACATTCAGTACTTC.

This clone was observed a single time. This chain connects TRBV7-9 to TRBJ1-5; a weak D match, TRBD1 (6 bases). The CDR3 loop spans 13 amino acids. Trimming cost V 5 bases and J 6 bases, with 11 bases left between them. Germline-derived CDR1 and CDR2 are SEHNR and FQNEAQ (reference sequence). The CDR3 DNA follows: TGTGCCAGCAGCCTACAGGGCGGTCAGCCCCAGCATTTT. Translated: CASSLQGGQPQHF.

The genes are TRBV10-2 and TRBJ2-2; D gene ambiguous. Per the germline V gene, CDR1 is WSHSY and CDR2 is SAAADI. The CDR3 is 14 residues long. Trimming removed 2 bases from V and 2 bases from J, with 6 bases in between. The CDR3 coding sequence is TGCGCCAGCAGTGAGGGGCATAACACCGGGGAGCTGTTTTTT. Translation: CASSEGHNTGELFF.

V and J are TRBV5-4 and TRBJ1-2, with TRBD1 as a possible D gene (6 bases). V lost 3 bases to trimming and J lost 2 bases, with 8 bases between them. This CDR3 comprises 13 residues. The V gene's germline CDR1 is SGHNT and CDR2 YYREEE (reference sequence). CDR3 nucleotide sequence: TGTGCCAGCAGCTGGGACACCAACTATGGCTACACCTTC. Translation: CASSWDTNYGYTF. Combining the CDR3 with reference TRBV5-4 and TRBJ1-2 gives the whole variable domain ETGVTQSPTHLIKTRGQQVTLRCSSQSGHNTVSWYQQALGQGPQFIFQYYREEENGRGNFPPRFSGLQFPNYSSELNVNALELDDSALYLCASSWDTNYGYTFGSGTRLTVV.

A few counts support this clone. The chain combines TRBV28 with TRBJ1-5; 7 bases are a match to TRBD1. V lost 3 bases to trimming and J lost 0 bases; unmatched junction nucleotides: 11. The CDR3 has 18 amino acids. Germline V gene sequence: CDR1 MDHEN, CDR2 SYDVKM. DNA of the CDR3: TGTGCCAGCAGTTTCCCATACAGGGGCGTCGTTAGCAATCAGCCCCAGCATTTT. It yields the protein CASSFPYRGVVSNQPQHF. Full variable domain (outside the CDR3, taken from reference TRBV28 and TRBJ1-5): DVKVTQSSRYLVKRTGEKVFLECVQDMDHENMFWYRQDPGLGLRLIYFSYDVKMKEKGDIPEGYSVSREKKERFSLILESASTNQTSMYLCASSFPYRGVVSNQPQHFGDGTRLSIL.

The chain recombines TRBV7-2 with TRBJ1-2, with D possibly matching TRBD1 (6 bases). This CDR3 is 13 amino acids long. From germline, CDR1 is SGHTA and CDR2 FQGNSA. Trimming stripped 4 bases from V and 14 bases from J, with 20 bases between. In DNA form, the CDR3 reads TGTGCCAGCAGCTCCGCGTCCCTCCCAGGGGAAACCTTC. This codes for CASSSASLPGETF.

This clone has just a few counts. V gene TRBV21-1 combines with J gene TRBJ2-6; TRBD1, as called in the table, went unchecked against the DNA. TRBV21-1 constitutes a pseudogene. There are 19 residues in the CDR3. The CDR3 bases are TGTGCCAGCAGCAAAAGTATTGGCAGGGGGTGGTCTGGGGCCAACGTCCTGACTTTC. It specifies CASSKSIGRGWSGANVLTF.

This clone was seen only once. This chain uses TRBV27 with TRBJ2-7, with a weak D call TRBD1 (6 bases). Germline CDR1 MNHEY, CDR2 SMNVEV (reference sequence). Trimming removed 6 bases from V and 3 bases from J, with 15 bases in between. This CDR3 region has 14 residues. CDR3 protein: CASRKTQGNYEQYF. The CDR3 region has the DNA TGTGCCAGCAGAAAAACACAGGGAAACTACGAGCAGTACTTC.

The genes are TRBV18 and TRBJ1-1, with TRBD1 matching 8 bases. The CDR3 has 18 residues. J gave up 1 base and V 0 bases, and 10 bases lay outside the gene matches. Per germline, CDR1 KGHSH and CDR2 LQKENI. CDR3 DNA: TGTGCCAGCTCACCACCTTCAGGACAGGGTGGACCGAACACTGAAGCTTTCTTT. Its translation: CASSPPSGQGGPNTEAFF.

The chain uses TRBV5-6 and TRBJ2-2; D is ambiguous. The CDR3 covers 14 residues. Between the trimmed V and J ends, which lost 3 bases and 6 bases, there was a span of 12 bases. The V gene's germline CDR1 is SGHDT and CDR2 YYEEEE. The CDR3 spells CASSYPTDPGELFF. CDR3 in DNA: TGTGCCAGCAGCTACCCTACAGACCCCGGGGAGCTGTTTTTT.

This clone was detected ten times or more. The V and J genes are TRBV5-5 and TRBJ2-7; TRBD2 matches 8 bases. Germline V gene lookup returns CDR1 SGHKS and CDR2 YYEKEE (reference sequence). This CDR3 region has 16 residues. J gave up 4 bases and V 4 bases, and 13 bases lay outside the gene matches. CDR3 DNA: TGTGCCAGCAGCCCCGATTCCGGGACTAGGGGGTACGAGCAGTACTTC. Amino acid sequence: CASSPDSGTRGYEQYF.

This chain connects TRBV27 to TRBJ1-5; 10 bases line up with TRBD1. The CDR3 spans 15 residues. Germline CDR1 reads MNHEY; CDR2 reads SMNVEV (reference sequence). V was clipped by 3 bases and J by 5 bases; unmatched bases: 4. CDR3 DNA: TGTGCCAGCAGTTTTTTGGGACAGGGGCATCAGCCCCAGCATTTT. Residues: CASSFLGQGHQPQHF.

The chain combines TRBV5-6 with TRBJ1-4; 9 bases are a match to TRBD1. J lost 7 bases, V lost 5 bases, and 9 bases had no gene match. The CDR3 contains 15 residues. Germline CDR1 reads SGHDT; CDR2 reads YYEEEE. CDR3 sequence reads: CASRYTGGDGEKLFF. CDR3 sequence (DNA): TGTGCCAGCAGATATACAGGGGGCGATGGTGAAAAACTGTTTTTT.